The entry below gives a single T cell receptor (beta chain) sequence along with its context. Its antigen remains unknown. These data are taken from a study of cytomegalovirus exposure and HLA in healthy donors. General observations from the study: Researchers reported from a later analysis that most CMV-associated TCR beta chains appeared HLA-restricted.

It was with 60 Vbeta and 13 Jbeta primers that the PCR ran. Only in-frame clones appear in the TCRdb table, and some are missing; sequencing was by immunoSEQ multiplex PCR. Here the sample spans approximately 200,000 clones, approximately 88% being singletons. V was pared by 3 bases and J by 1 base, with 5 bases between. Germline CDR1 and CDR2: MNHEY and SMNVEV (reference sequence). This CDR3 spans 13 amino acids. What was sequenced was PBMCs. The rearrangement uses TRBV27 and TRBJ2-3; the D is unclear. This clonotype originated in a boy between 5 and 17 years old in good health and CMV-seronegative. CDR3 region: CASSFVGTDTQYF. Here the CDR3 DNA reads TGTGCCAGCAGTTTCGTTGGCACAGATACGCAGTATTTT.